Listed below are T cell receptor beta chains from one sample, sequenced in a study of T cell responses to AZD1222 COVID-19 vaccine. Sequencing was performed with immunoSEQ multiplex PCR; in TCRdb, only in-frame clones are kept and a portion is missing. The data hold roughly 120,000 clones, with roughly 88% observed a single time. The specimen was peripheral blood, collected on day 0 of MenACWY control vaccination. The receptors were sampled from an adult in good health. The CDR3 runs from the conserved cysteine through the conserved F or W. Each record gives: J gene, V gene, D gene, CDR3 protein, CDR3 DNA. The D gene is left open where the match is weak.

TRBJ1-2 | TRBV28 | . | CASILDPGGQGYTF | TGTGCCAGCATTCTCGACCCGGGGGGTCAGGGCTACACCTTC
TRBJ2-3 | TRBV29-1 | . | CSVDLTGTIDTQYF | TGCAGCGTTGACCTTACCGGGACAATCGATACGCAGTATTTT
TRBJ1-1 | TRBV4-3 | . | CASSQGHWNTEAFF | TGCGCCAGCAGCCAAGGGCATTGGAACACTGAAGCTTTCTTT
TRBJ1-4 | TRBV6-5 | . | CASSYSGEEKLFF | TGTGCCAGCAGTTACTCGGGGGAAGAAAAACTGTTTTTT
TRBJ1-2 | TRBV7-9 | . | CASSLYLGNYGYTF | TGTGCCAGCAGCTTATATCTGGGAAACTATGGCTACACCTTC
TRBJ2-7 | TRBV7-3 | . | CASSLPPVSGTRAEQYF | TGTGCCAGCAGCTTACCTCCAGTGTCAGGGACCCGTGCGGAGCAGTACTTC
TRBJ2-1 | TRBV4-1 | TRBD2 | CASSQQSGRGYNEQFF | TGCGCCAGCAGCCAGCAGAGCGGGAGAGGGTACAATGAGCAGTTCTTC
TRBJ1-1 | TRBV27 | . | CASSLALTANTEAFF | TGTGCCAGCAGTTTAGCCCTGACAGCGAACACTGAAGCTTTCTTT
TRBJ1-5 | TRBV7-2 | TRBD1 | CASSERTGQGQPQHF | TGTGCCAGCAGCGAGCGGACAGGGCAAGGTCAGCCCCAGCATTTT
TRBJ2-2 | TRBV7-8 | TRBD1 | CASSIEGAGRTGELFF | TGTGCCAGCAGCATAGAGGGGGCAGGGCGAACCGGGGAGCTGTTTTTT